These T cell receptor beta chains were read from a single sample in a study of blood T cells in healthy people across ages. TCRdb re-derived calls from the 5' RACE reads in MiXCR, one entry per CDR3 protein. This table has about 580,000 distinct CDR3 sequences, around 50% appearing once. The material sequenced was blood. The receptors derive from an older man in good health. CDR3s include the opening cysteine and the closing phenylalanine or tryptophan. The D gene is left open where the match is weak. Expanded clones get a size class; other rows say once, few or many, or leave the size out.

clone_size	v_call	j_call	d_call	cdr3_nt	cdr3_aa
NA	TRBV2	TRBJ2-5	NA	TGTGCCAGCAGTGAAGCCAGGGGCCAAGAGACCCAGTACTTC	CASSEARGQETQYF
NA	TRBV6-5	TRBJ2-7	TRBD1	TGTGCCAGCAGCCCAGCCGGGACAGGAATCTACGAGCAGTACTTC	CASSPAGTGIYEQYF
NA	TRBV27	TRBJ2-4	NA	TGTGCCAGCAGTCGACGACAGGAGAGCATTCAGTACTTC	CASSRRQESIQYF
many	TRBV6-5	TRBJ2-5	TRBD2	TGTGCCAGCAGTTTAGCGGGAATGGGGGAGACCCAGTACTTC	CASSLAGMGETQYF
NA	TRBV29-1	TRBJ1-2	TRBD1	TGCAGCGTTGGACAGGGGGCAGTTGGCTACACCTTC	CSVGQGAVGYTF
NA	TRBV25-1	TRBJ1-4	NA	TGTGCCAGCAGTGAATATAATGGGGGCAGGGATGAAAAACTGTTTTTT	CASSEYNGGRDEKLFF
NA	TRBV6-6	TRBJ2-1	NA	TGTGCCAGCAGTTACGCGATTTGGGAGTATGAGCAGTTCTTC	CASSYAIWEYEQFF
NA	TRBV9	TRBJ1-5	TRBD1	TGTGCCAGCAGCGTTACAGGGGACGATCAGCCCCAGCATTTT	CASSVTGDDQPQHF
NA	TRBV29-1	TRBJ2-1	TRBD2	TGCAGCGTTGCCATAGCGGGGGGGTCTAATGAGCAGTTCTTC	CSVAIAGGSNEQFF
NA	TRBV7-3	TRBJ2-3	NA	TGTGCCAGCAGCTTTGGGCCTGCAGATACGCAGTATTTT	CASSFGPADTQYF
few	TRBV7-2	TRBJ1-2	NA	TGTGCCAGCAGCTTATCGGCCGATGGCTACACCTTC	CASSLSADGYTF
NA	TRBV18	TRBJ1-1	NA	TGTGCCAGCTCACCAGATCGATGGGGAGGGAACACTGAAGCTTTCTTT	CASSPDRWGGNTEAFF
NA	TRBV7-7	TRBJ2-1	TRBD2	TGTGCTAGCAGCCGACGGACTAGCGGGGGCCCCGACGACAATGAGCAGTTCTTC	CASSRRTSGGPDDNEQFF
NA	TRBV25-1	TRBJ2-5	TRBD2	TGTGCCAGCAGTCCACTAGCGGGGGGGCCCGCGGAGCAGTACTTC	CASSPLAGGPAEQYF
NA	TRBV6-2/TRBV6-3	TRBJ2-1	TRBD2	TGTGCCAGCAGTTTCGCGACGGGGGGCAATGAGCAGTTCTTC	CASSFATGGNEQFF
NA	TRBV9	TRBJ1-5	NA	TGTGCCAGCAGCGTAGATGTAGGGGGTCAGCCCCAGCATTTT	CASSVDVGGQPQHF
few	TRBV29-1	TRBJ2-1	NA	TGCAGCGTCTGGGGGTACGCGGATGAGCAGTTCTTC	CSVWGYADEQFF
few	TRBV7-2	TRBJ2-2	NA	TGTGCCAGCAGCGCACGACAGGCGAACACCGGGGAGCTGTTTTTT	CASSARQANTGELFF
NA	TRBV20-1	TRBJ2-3	TRBD2	TGCAGTGCTAGGCCCCCAAGTTTGGTAGCGGGGGTAGCAGATACGCAGTATTTT	CSARPPSLVAGVADTQYF
NA	TRBV3-1	TRBJ1-2	NA	TGTGCCAGCAGCCCATTCAGGACGTCTAACTATGGCTACACCTTC	CASSPFRTSNYGYTF
NA	TRBV7-9	TRBJ1-1	NA	TGTGCCAGCTGGAGAGGAGGGAACACTGAAGCTTTCTTT	CASWRGGNTEAFF
few	TRBV5-1	TRBJ2-1	TRBD1	TGCGCCAGCAGCTTGTCCCAGGGGGCCTACAATGAGCAGTTCTTC	CASSLSQGAYNEQFF
many	TRBV6-5	TRBJ2-7	NA	TGTGCCAGCAGGGCCGATGGGGCCTCCTACGAGCAGTACTTC	CASRADGASYEQYF
NA	TRBV5-6	TRBJ2-1	TRBD1	TGTGCCAGCAGCTTGTCGGACAGGGAGCAGTTCTTC	CASSLSDREQFF
NA	TRBV7-8	TRBJ2-1	TRBD2	TGTGCCAGCAGCTTGGGCCGAAGACTAGCGGGGTCTGAGCAGTTCTTC	CASSLGRRLAGSEQFF
few	TRBV7-6	TRBJ1-2	TRBD1	TGTGCCAGCAGCCGACAGGGCACTCTAGGGGGCTACACCTTC	CASSRQGTLGGYTF
NA	TRBV15	TRBJ2-3	NA	TGTGCCACCAGCAGAGACCGGGCTCAGAGGGATGCGCGGTATTTT	CATSRDRAQRDARYF
NA	TRBV7-3	TRBJ2-3	NA	TGTGCCAGCAGCTTAAATGGGGGGCGCGCAGATACGCAGTATTTT	CASSLNGGRADTQYF
few	TRBV20-1	TRBJ1-1	NA	TGCAGTGCTAAAATCCGACAGTCTGAAGCTTTCTTT	CSAKIRQSEAFF
few	TRBV21-1	TRBJ1-5	NA	TGTGCCAGCAGCAAAGTTTGTGGAACACCTGCTTCCTATCATAGCAATCAGCCCCAGCATTTT	CASSKVCGTPASYHSNQPQHF
NA	TRBV20-1	TRBJ2-7	TRBD1	TGCAGTGCTAGAGATGGGCAGGGGGCCGACGAGCAGTACTTC	CSARDGQGADEQYF
NA	TRBV5-1	TRBJ2-7	NA	TGCGCCAGCAGCTCTGCGACTGGGCTAGCACTCGAGCAGTACTTC	CASSSATGLALEQYF
NA	TRBV5-1	TRBJ2-1	NA	TGCGCCAGCAGCTTGGCCGTGACTCCCCCCTACAATGAGCAGTTCTTC	CASSLAVTPPYNEQFF
NA	TRBV20-1	TRBJ1-1	TRBD1	TGCAGTGCCAGGGACAGGGTTAAGAACACTGAAGCTTTCTTT	CSARDRVKNTEAFF
many	TRBV7-2	TRBJ2-7	NA	TGTGCCAGCAGCTTAGAGGTTTACGAGCAGTACTTC	CASSLEVYEQYF
once	TRBV7-2	TRBJ2-7	TRBD1	TGTGCCAGCAGCTTCGGACAGGGGGTCCCTAGAGAGCAGTACTTC	CASSFGQGVPREQYF
NA	TRBV20-1	TRBJ2-1	NA	TGCAGTGCTAGCCAGCTAGCTGGTTCCTACAATGAGCAGTTCTTC	CSASQLAGSYNEQFF
NA	TRBV7-2	TRBJ2-1	NA	TGTGCCAGCAGCGGTTCGGCCTACGAGCAGTTCTTC	CASSGSAYEQFF
NA	TRBV4-3	TRBJ2-7	NA	TGCGCCAGCAGCCAAGGGGACCTCTGGTCCGAGCAGTACTTC	CASSQGDLWSEQYF
NA	TRBV9	TRBJ2-7	NA	TGTGCCAGCAGCGTAGCTTCTCACTACGAGCAGTACTTC	CASSVASHYEQYF
many	TRBV6-6	TRBJ2-5	NA	TGTGCCAGCGGCCCCGGTCAAAAGGGGGCCCAGTACTTC	CASGPGQKGAQYF
many	TRBV9	TRBJ2-2	NA	TGTGCCAGCAGCGCGATCCCCGGGGAGCTGTTTTTT	CASSAIPGELFF
once	TRBV20-1	TRBJ2-3	TRBD2	TGCAGTGCCGTGGAGCGAGCGGGACTTACAGATACGCAGTATTTT	CSAVERAGLTDTQYF
NA	TRBV20-1	TRBJ2-4	TRBD2	TGCAGTGCGGCCTTGGGCGGGAGGACAGCCAAAAGCATTCAGTACTTC	CSAALGGRTAKSIQYF
NA	TRBV4-1	TRBJ2-2	TRBD2	TGCGCCAGCAGCCTGCGACTAGCGGGGGGGTACGATAATCCCCCGAACACCGGGGAGCTGTTTTTT	CASSLRLAGGYDNPPNTGELFF
NA	TRBV4-1	TRBJ2-5	NA	TGCGCCAGCAGCCAGGCGGTAAGGGCGATCCAAGAGACCCAGTACTTC	CASSQAVRAIQETQYF
few	TRBV20-1	TRBJ2-3	TRBD2	TGCAGTGCTAGAGATCGAGAACTAGCGGGAGGGCCCGCACACGGAGATACGCAGTATTTT	CSARDRELAGGPAHGDTQYF
NA	TRBV12-3/TRBV12-4	TRBJ1-5	TRBD1	TGTGCCAGCAGACTGCAGGGGGCGGGGGGCGGCAATCAGCCCCAGCATTTT	CASRLQGAGGGNQPQHF
NA	TRBV6-5	TRBJ2-1	TRBD2	TGTGCCAGCAGTTCAGCGGGGGGCGCGGGCAGTGAGCAGTTCTTC	CASSSAGGAGSEQFF
NA	TRBV20-1	TRBJ1-3	NA	TGCAGTGCTAGAGCGGGTACATCTGGAAACACCATATATTTT	CSARAGTSGNTIYF
NA	TRBV20-1	TRBJ2-5	TRBD1	TGTAGTGCTAGAGATGGAGGGACAGGAGAAGAGACCCAGTACTTC	CSARDGGTGEETQYF
NA	TRBV28	TRBJ1-4	NA	TGTGCCAGCAGCCCGCCGCGGGCCCTGAGACTGTTTTTT	CASSPPRALRLFF
once	TRBV7-9	TRBJ1-3	NA	TGTGCCAGCAGCCGTCTCAGAGGGGGTACAATCTCTGGAAACACCATATATTTT	CASSRLRGGTISGNTIYF
NA	TRBV20-1	TRBJ2-5	NA	TGCAGTGCTGAGAACACTCGGGAGACCCAGTACTTC	CSAENTRETQYF
NA	TRBV2	TRBJ2-3	NA	TGTGCCAGCGCCCGGGCCCCCAACGTAGATACGCAGTATTTT	CASARAPNVDTQYF